One and the same sample provided the 31 T cell receptor beta chains below, sequenced in a study of control samples from healthy donors and cancer patients. Here immunoSEQ multiplex PCR was the method, and the copy in TCRdb shows in-frame clones only, minus some. This table has around 120,000 clones, roughly 91% appearing once. Sequencing was performed on PBMCs. These receptors originate from a man over 45 with head and neck cancer.

The rearrangement links TRBV4-2 to TRBJ2-3; 9 bases line up with TRBD2. The CDR3 has 16 residues. Germline CDR1 is LGHNA and CDR2 is YNFKEQ. V lost 3 bases, J lost 3 bases, and 7 bases stayed unmatched. CDR3 sequence: CASSHPAGGLTDTQYF. DNA of the CDR3: TGTGCCAGCAGCCACCCAGCGGGGGGCTTGACAGATACGCAGTATTTT.

This rearrangement joins TRBV3-1 (or the pseudogene TRBV3-2) to TRBJ1-4, with 11 positions matching TRBD1. V was clipped by 4 bases and J by 8 bases; unmatched bases: 12. The length of the CDR3 is 17 residues. The germline CDR1 and CDR2 sequences are LGHDT and YNNKEL (reference sequence). CDR3 sequence: CASSLRRGDRGTEKLFF. Here the CDR3 DNA reads TGTGCCAGCAGCCTCAGACGAGGGGACAGGGGGACGGAAAAACTGTTTTTT.

The gene calls are TRBV11-2 and TRBJ2-1; TRBD2 aligns across 12 bases. Trimming cost V 0 bases and J 6 bases; bases outside gene matches: 6. CDR3 length equals 17 residues. Per the germline V gene, CDR1 is SGHAT and CDR2 is FQNNGV. Here the CDR3 DNA reads TGTGCCAGCAGCTTAGAGTGGACTAGCGGGGACCTCAATGAGCAGTTCTTC. It is translated as CASSLEWTSGDLNEQFF.

V usage is TRBV5-6 and J usage is TRBJ2-1; D tentatively fits TRBD1 or TRBD2 (6 bases each). Germline assignment: CDR1 SGHDT and CDR2 YYEEEE. Trimming removed 0 bases at V and 14 bases at J, with 18 bases between. This CDR3 region has 14 residues. CDR3 sequence reads: CASSLVPIRGAEFF. The CDR3 DNA reads as TGTGCCAGCAGCTTGGTACCCATAAGGGGGGCTGAGTTCTTC.

The rearrangement joins TRBV4-2 to TRBJ1-6; tentatively, D is TRBD1 (5 bases). V lost 0 bases and J 9 bases, leaving 12 bases between the germline ends. The CDR3 is made up of 15 amino acids. The germline CDR1 and CDR2 sequences are LGHNA and YNFKEQ. CDR3 in amino acids: CASSQDLQGGSPLHF. CDR3 DNA sequence: TGTGCCAGCAGCCAAGATCTGCAGGGTGGTTCACCCCTCCACTTT.

This sequence joins TRBV7-2 and TRBJ2-1; 9 bases line up with TRBD1. With V trimmed by 5 bases and J by 6 bases, 11 bases remained unmatched. Germline lookup yields CDR1 SGHTA and CDR2 FQGNSA. This CDR3 region has 16 residues. The CDR3 spells CASSPRGTGNTNEQFF. The CDR3 DNA follows: TGTGCCAGCAGCCCCAGGGGGACAGGGAACACCAATGAGCAGTTCTTC.

The chain uses TRBV7-9 and TRBJ1-6; the D is unclear. The V gene's germline CDR1 is SEHNR and CDR2 FQNEAQ (reference sequence). The CDR3 sequence is 13 residues long. Trimming cost V 5 bases and J 10 bases, with 12 bases left between them. CDR3 loop: CASSLFEGSPLHF. The CDR3 bases are TGTGCCAGCAGCCTTTTTGAGGGCTCACCCCTCCACTTT.

The J gene is TRBJ2-1, the V gene TRBV18, with D tentatively TRBD1 or TRBD2 (5 bases each). The ends were cut back, 2 bases at V and 8 bases at J, with 19 bases in the middle. Germline CDR1 reads KGHSH; CDR2 reads LQKENI. This CDR3 region has 16 residues. The CDR3, as DNA: TGTGCCAGCTCACCATCCCGGGGCTCAGGTGGGCATGAGCAGTTCTTC. It codes for CASSPSRGSGGHEQFF.

V is TRBV28 and J is TRBJ2-2; D could derive from TRBD1 or TRBD2 (7 bases each). CDR1 is MDHEN and CDR2 is SYDVKM in the germline V gene. The CDR3 totals 15 residues. V was shortened by 7 bases and J by 4 bases, with 16 bases between the two germline ends. CDR3 in amino acids: CASTQGGARTGELFF. The CDR3 DNA reads TGTGCCAGCACCCAGGGGGGGGCGCGCACCGGGGAGCTGTTTTTT.

The V gene is TRBV28, the J gene TRBJ2-3, with D uncertain. The CDR3 contains 15 residues. CDR1 and CDR2 from the germline V gene are MDHEN and SYDVKM. Between the trimmed V and J ends, which lost 8 bases and 0 bases, there was a span of 15 bases. The CDR3 protein is CASGQGISSTDTQYF. As DNA, the CDR3 is TGTGCCAGCGGGCAAGGGATTTCTAGCACAGATACGCAGTATTTT.

The chain has TRBV12-3 or TRBV12-4 and TRBJ2-5, with TRBD1 matching over 7 bases. There are 13 residues in the CDR3. V dropped 6 bases and J dropped 4; count of bases not matched to a gene: 5. The CDR3 here is CASRLTGVETQYF. DNA for the CDR3: TGTGCCAGCAGACTAACAGGGGTAGAGACCCAGTACTTC.

This chain links TRBV6-5 with TRBJ2-3, with 8 bases matching TRBD2. The CDR3 sequence is 15 residues long. In germline, CDR1 is MNHEY, CDR2 SVGAGI. The ends lost 4 bases at V and 5 bases at J; junction bases unmatched: 8. CDR3 sequence reads: CASSSRGGLGDTQYF. DNA of the CDR3: TGTGCCAGCAGTTCCCGGGGGGGCCTTGGAGATACGCAGTATTTT.

The chain carries TRBV19 and TRBJ1-5, with 7 bases identical to TRBD1. Germline CDR1 reads LNHDA; CDR2 reads SQIVND (reference sequence). The CDR3 contains 16 residues. The V and J ends lost 4 bases and 0 bases, in that order; junction bases with no gene match: 6. DNA for the CDR3: TGTGCCAGTAGTACCGGGGGACAGTATAGCAATCAGCCCCAGCATTTT. This translates into CASSTGGQYSNQPQHF.

This clone appeared a single time. This CDR3 is CASSKQTGTLYEQYF. CDR3 sequence (DNA): TGTGCCAGCAGCAAACAGACAGGGACCCTTTACGAGCAGTACTTC. The rearrangement joins TRBV5-5 to TRBJ2-7, with 7 bases that match TRBD1. The CDR3 is 15 amino acids. After removal of 4 bases from V and 4 bases from J, the junction contained 11 bases not matched to a gene. Germline V gives CDR1 SGHKS, CDR2 YYEKEE (reference sequence).

The chain uses TRBV30 and TRBJ2-2; TRBD2 matches at 8 bases. Germline loops: CDR1 GTSNPN, CDR2 SVGIG (reference sequence). The CDR3 loop spans 14 amino acids. J was trimmed by 3 bases and V by 7 bases; bases with no gene match: 7. The DNA for the CDR3 is TGTGCCTTACTCGCGGGAGGAGACACCGGGGAGCTGTTTTTT. The encoded protein is CALLAGGDTGELFF. Based on the CDR3 plus reference TRBV30 and TRBJ2-2, the full variable domain is SQTIHQWPATLVQPVGSPLSLECTVEGTSNPNLYWYRQAAGRGLQLLFYSVGIGQISSEVPQNLSASRPQDRQFILSSKKLLLSDSGFYLCALLAGGDTGELFFGEGSRLTVL.

The chain employs TRBV12-3 or TRBV12-4 and TRBJ1-1, with 7 bases matching TRBD1. The V and J ends lost 11 bases and 4 bases, in that order; junction bases with no gene match: 10. The CDR3 consists of 13 residues. CDR3 sequence: CAGTLQGITEAFF. The CDR3, as DNA: TGTGCCGGCACCCTACAGGGGATCACTGAAGCTTTCTTT.

This rearrangement joins TRBV30 to TRBJ1-1; D uncertain. Germline CDR1 reads GTSNPN; CDR2 reads SVGIG (reference sequence). V gave up 2 bases and J gave up 5 bases, with 18 bases separating them. The length of the CDR3 is 15 residues. CDR3 region: CAWSFFIGRRTEAFF. CDR3 DNA: TGTGCCTGGAGTTTTTTCATTGGGCGGAGGACTGAAGCTTTCTTT.

This clone was seen a single time. This chain uses TRBV28 with TRBJ1-1, with D unclear. The CDR3 loop spans 13 amino acids. Trimming took off 2 bases at V and 3 bases at J, with 7 bases between the two ends. CDR1 and CDR2 from the germline V gene are MDHEN and SYDVKM. The CDR3 DNA reads TGTGCCAGCAGTTTAGTCGCCTACACTGAAGCTTTCTTT. It codes for CASSLVAYTEAFF.

The chain recombines TRBV5-1 with TRBJ1-1, with D hard to call. V lost 1 base, J lost 1 base, and 8 bases lay in between. The germline V gene has CDR1 SGHRS and CDR2 YFSETQ. The CDR3 is made up of 14 amino acids. DNA for the CDR3: TGCGCCAGCAGCTTGATCTTTGGGAACACTGAAGCTTTCTTT. Translated, it gives CASSLIFGNTEAFF.

This chain uses TRBV12-3 or TRBV12-4 with TRBJ1-2; 9 bases are shared with TRBD1. This CDR3 comprises 13 residues. After removal of 3 bases from V and 7 bases from J, the junction contained 3 bases not matched to a gene. CDR3 residues: CASSLRTGVGYTF. CDR3 in DNA: TGTGCCAGCAGTTTGAGGACAGGGGTTGGCTACACCTTC.

This clone was detected once. The rearrangement links TRBV18 to TRBJ1-6; D call uncertain. The V end was cut by 6 bases, the J end by 8 bases, with 11 bases between. CDR3 length: 13 amino acids. Germline V gives CDR1 KGHSH, CDR2 LQKENI. The CDR3: CASSIRVDSPLHF. The CDR3 nucleotides read TGTGCCAGCTCCATAAGGGTAGATTCACCCCTCCACTTT.

The rearrangement links TRBV5-4 to TRBJ2-7, with a possible D match to TRBD1 (6 bases). The CDR3 has 14 residues. Germline V gives CDR1 SGHNT, CDR2 YYREEE (reference sequence). The V end was cut by 1 base, the J end by 6 bases, with 14 bases between. The CDR3 is CASSLPGHAVEQYF. The CDR3 bases are TGTGCCAGCAGCTTGCCGGGACACGCCGTCGAGCAGTACTTC.

The chain recombines TRBV27 with TRBJ2-5; tentatively, D is TRBD1 (6 bases). The ends were cut back, 1 base at V and 5 bases at J, with 14 bases in the middle. The CDR3 is 15 residues long. From germline, CDR1 is MNHEY and CDR2 SMNVEV (reference sequence). In nucleotides, the CDR3 is TGTGCCAGCAGTTTATTCGGACAGACTCTCGAGACCCAGTACTTC. As protein: CASSLFGQTLETQYF.

This CDR3 reads CAIGRGSSYNEQFF. The CDR3, as DNA: TGTGCCATCGGCCGGGGTAGCTCCTACAATGAGCAGTTCTTC. The rearrangement joins TRBV15 to TRBJ2-1; D is perhaps TRBD2 (5 bases). Trimming removed 10 bases at V and 0 bases at J, with 13 bases between. Germline values: CDR1 LNHNV, CDR2 YYDKDF (reference sequence). The CDR3 has 14 amino acids. The full variable domain, its missing parts supplied by reference TRBV15 and TRBJ2-1, is DAMVIQNPRYQVTQFGKPVTLSCSQTLNHNVMYWYQQKSSQAPKLLFHYYDKDFNNEADTPDNFQSRRPNTSFCFLDIRSPGLGDTAMYLCAIGRGSSYNEQFFGPGTRLTVL.

V usage is TRBV30 and J usage is TRBJ1-6; no reliable D call. V was pared by 3 bases and J by 9 bases, with 12 bases between. The CDR3 covers 13 residues. Germline CDR1 and CDR2: GTSNPN and SVGIG (reference sequence). CDR3 residues: CAWRPGAASPLHF. CDR3 DNA: TGTGCCTGGAGACCAGGCGCCGCTTCACCCCTCCACTTT.

V gene TRBV19 combines with J gene TRBJ2-1; 7 bases agree with TRBD2. The CDR3 spans 14 residues. CDR1 and CDR2 (germline): LNHDA, SQIVND (reference sequence). V shed 4 bases and J 3 bases; nucleotides not matched to a gene: 3. The CDR3 DNA reads as TGTGCCAGTAGTAGCGGGGGAGACTACAATGAGCAGTTCTTC. Protein: CASSSGGDYNEQFF.

The sample holds one count of this clone. V and J are TRBV7-9 and TRBJ2-1; no clear D. CDR1 and CDR2 from the germline V gene are SEHNR and FQNEAQ (reference sequence). The CDR3 sequence is 15 residues long. Trimming pared 4 bases from V and 2 bases from J, leaving 12 bases between. The CDR3 loop reads CASSSPPSPYNEQFF. CDR3 bases: TGTGCCAGCAGCTCCCCTCCGAGCCCCTACAATGAGCAGTTCTTC.

The chain combines TRBV11-2 with TRBJ2-7, with D uncertain. V dropped 2 bases and J dropped 6 bases, with 11 bases sitting between them. The CDR3 has 13 amino acids. CDR1 is SGHAT, CDR2 FQNNGV, per germline. The CDR3 here is CASSLRRGLEQYF. DNA of the CDR3: TGTGCCAGCAGCTTACGTCGAGGTCTCGAGCAGTACTTC.

V gene TRBV7-2 combines with J gene TRBJ2-3, with 12 bases lining up with TRBD2. Germline values: CDR1 SGHTA, CDR2 FQGNSA. The V gene end was trimmed by 5 bases and the J gene end by 0 bases; junction bases not matched to a gene: 9. The CDR3 is 18 amino acids. The CDR3 nucleotides are TGTGCCAGCAGCCAAAAACGGCTAGCGGGGGGGAGCACAGATACGCAGTATTTT. This codes for CASSQKRLAGGSTDTQYF.

The chain combines TRBV7-9 with TRBJ1-2; TRBD1 is a possible D gene (5 bases). Per germline, CDR1 SEHNR and CDR2 FQNEAQ (reference sequence). V lost 5 bases, J lost 4 bases, and 14 bases lay in between. The CDR3 runs to 14 residues. CDR3 amino acids: CASSPGGGLYGYTF. The CDR3 DNA reads TGTGCCAGCAGCCCGGGGGGTGGACTCTATGGCTACACCTTC. Full variable domain (outside the CDR3, taken from reference TRBV7-9 and TRBJ1-2): DTGVSQNPRHKITKRGQNVTFRCDPISEHNRLYWYRQTLGQGPEFLTYFQNEAQLEKSRLLSDRFSAERPKGSFSTLEIQRTEQGDSAMYLCASSPGGGLYGYTFGSGTRLTVV.

The rearrangement uses TRBV5-1 and TRBJ2-5; 9 bases map to TRBD2. In germline, CDR1 is SGHRS, CDR2 YFSETQ. The ends lost 0 bases at V and 4 bases at J; junction bases unmatched: 4. The CDR3 is made up of 15 amino acids. This CDR3 reads CASSLGGGGGETQYF. In nucleotides, the CDR3 is TGCGCCAGCAGCTTGGGCGGGGGGGGCGGAGAGACCCAGTACTTC.